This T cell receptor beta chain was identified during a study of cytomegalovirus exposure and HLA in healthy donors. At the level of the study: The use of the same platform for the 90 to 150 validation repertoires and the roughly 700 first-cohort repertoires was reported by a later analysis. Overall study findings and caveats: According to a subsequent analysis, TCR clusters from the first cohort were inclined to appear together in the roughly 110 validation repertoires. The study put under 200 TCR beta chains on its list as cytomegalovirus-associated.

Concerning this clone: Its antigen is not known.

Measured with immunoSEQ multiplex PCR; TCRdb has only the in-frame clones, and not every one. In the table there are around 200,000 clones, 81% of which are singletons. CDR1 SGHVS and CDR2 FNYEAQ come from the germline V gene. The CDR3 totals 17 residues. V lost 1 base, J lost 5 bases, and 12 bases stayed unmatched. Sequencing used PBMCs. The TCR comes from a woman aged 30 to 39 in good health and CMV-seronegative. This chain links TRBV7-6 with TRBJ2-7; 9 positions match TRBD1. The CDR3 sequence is CASSLGTLGTGIHEQYF. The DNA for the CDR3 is TGTGCCAGCAGCTTAGGGACCCTAGGGACAGGGATCCACGAGCAGTACTTC.